This TCR beta chain was sequenced in a study of beta chain features in type 1 diabetes. V lost 0 bases to trimming and J lost 6 bases, with 6 bases between them. The CDR3 consists of 13 residues. Germline V lookup: CDR1 MDHEN, CDR2 SYDVKM. Since all of the isolated RNA was reverse transcribed, expressed TCRB transcripts were what got sequenced. Repertoires were generated with immunoSEQ multiplex PCR, while TCRdb's copy carries only in-frame clones and drops some. The sample has about 900,000 clones; about a sixth are singletons. This clone has a handful of counts. This sequence was found in a woman in her late teens or twenties in good health. Sequenced material: naive CD4+ T cells from blood. The gene calls are TRBV28 and TRBJ2-4; the D gene is possibly TRBD2 (5 bases). This chain's CDR3 is CASSLWGRNIQYF. The CDR3 DNA reads as TGTGCCAGCAGTTTATGGGGGAGAAACATTCAGTACTTC.